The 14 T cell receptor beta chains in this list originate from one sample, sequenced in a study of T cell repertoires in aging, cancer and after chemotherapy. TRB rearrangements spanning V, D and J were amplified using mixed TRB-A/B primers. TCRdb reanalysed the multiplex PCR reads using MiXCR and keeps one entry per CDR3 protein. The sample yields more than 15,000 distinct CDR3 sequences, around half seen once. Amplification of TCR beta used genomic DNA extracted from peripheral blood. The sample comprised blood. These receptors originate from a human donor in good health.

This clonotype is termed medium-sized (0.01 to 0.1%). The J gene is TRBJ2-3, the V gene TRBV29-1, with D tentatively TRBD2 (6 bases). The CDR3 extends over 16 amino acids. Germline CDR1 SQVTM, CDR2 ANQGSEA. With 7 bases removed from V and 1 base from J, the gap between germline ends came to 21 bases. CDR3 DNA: TGCAGCGCTCCTACCCGGGACTGGGGGGGCACAGATACGCAGTATTTT. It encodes CSAPTRDWGGTDTQYF.

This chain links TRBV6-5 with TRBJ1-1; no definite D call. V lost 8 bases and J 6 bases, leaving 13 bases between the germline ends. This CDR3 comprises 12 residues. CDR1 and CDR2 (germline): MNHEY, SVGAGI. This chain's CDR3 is CASQQGYAEAFF. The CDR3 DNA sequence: TGTGCCAGCCAACAAGGGTACGCTGAAGCTTTCTTT.

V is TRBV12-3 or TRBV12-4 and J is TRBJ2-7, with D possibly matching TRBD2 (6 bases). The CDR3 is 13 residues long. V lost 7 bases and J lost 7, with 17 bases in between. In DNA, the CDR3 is TGTGCCAGCACGCATTCTGGCGGAGGGGAGCAGTACTTC. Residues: CASTHSGGGEQYF.

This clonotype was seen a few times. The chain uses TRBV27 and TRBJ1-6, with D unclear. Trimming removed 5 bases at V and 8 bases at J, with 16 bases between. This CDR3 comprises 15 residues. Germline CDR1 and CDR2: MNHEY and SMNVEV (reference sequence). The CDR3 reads CASSTQNSRDSPLHF. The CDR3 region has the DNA TGTGCCAGCAGTACCCAGAACTCGAGGGATTCACCCCTCCACTTT.

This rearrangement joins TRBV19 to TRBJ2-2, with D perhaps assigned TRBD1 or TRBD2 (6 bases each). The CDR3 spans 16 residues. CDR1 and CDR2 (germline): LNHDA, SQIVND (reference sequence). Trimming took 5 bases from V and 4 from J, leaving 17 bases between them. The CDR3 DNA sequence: TGTGCCAGTAGTGGGGTTAGGGGGGCAGGCACCGGGGAGCTGTTTTTT. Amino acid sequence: CASSGVRGAGTGELFF.

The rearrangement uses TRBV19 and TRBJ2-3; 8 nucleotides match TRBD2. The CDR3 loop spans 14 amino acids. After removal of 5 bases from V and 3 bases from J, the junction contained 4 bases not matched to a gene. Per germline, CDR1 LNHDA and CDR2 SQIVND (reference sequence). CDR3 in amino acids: CASSGRLATDTQYF. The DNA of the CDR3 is TGTGCCAGTAGTGGCCGACTAGCGACAGATACGCAGTATTTT.

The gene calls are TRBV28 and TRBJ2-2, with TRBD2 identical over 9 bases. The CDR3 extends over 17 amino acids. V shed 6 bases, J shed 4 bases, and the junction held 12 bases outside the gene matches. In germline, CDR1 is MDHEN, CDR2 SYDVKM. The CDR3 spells CASSLSGGRARTGELFF. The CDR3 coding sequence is TGTGCCAGCAGCCTATCCGGCGGGAGGGCTCGCACCGGGGAGCTGTTTTTT.

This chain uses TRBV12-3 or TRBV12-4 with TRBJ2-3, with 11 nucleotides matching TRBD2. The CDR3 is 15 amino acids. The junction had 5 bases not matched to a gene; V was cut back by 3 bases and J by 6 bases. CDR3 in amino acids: CASSFGTSGADTQYF. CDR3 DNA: TGTGCCAGCAGTTTTGGGACTAGCGGTGCCGATACGCAGTATTTT.

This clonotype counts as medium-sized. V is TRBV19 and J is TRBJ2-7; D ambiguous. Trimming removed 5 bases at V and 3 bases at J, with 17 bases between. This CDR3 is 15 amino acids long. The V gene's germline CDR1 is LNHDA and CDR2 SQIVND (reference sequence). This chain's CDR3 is CASSSITGSLYEQYF. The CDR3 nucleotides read TGTGCCAGTAGTTCAATCACCGGCTCCCTCTACGAGCAGTACTTC.

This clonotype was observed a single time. The CDR3 coding sequence is TGTGCCAGCCGTCGCGGACAGGGAATGATTCTAGCCAAAAACATTCAGTACTTC. Translating gives CASRRGQGMILAKNIQYF. The chain carries TRBV19 and TRBJ2-4; 8 bases fit TRBD1. This CDR3 comprises 18 residues. Trimming cost V 9 bases and J 0 bases; bases outside gene matches: 16. Germline V gene lookup returns CDR1 LNHDA and CDR2 SQIVND (reference sequence). Using reference TRBV19 and TRBJ2-4 for the parts outside the CDR3, the full variable domain is DGGITQSPKYLFRKEGQNVTLSCEQNLNHDAMYWYRQDPGQGLRLIYYSQIVNDFQKGDIAEGYSVSREKKESFPLTVTSAQKNPTAFYLCASRRGQGMILAKNIQYFGAGTRLSVL.

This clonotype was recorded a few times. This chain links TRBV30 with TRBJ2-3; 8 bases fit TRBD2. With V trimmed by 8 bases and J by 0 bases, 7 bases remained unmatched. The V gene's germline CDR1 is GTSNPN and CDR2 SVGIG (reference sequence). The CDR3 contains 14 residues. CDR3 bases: TGTGCCCTAACGGGGGGGCTGAGCACAGATACGCAGTATTTT. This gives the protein CALTGGLSTDTQYF.

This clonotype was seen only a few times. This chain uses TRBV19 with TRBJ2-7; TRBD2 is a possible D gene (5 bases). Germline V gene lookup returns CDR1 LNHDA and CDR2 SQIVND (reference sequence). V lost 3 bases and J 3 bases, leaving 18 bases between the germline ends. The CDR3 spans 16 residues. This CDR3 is CASSIEARGALYEQYF. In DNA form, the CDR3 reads TGTGCCAGTAGTATTGAGGCCCGGGGAGCCCTCTACGAGCAGTACTTC.

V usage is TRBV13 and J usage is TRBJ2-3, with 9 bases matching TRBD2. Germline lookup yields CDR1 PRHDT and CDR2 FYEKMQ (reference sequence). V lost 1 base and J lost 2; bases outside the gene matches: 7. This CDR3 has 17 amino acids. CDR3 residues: CASSLVAGGPSTDTQYF. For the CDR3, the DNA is TGTGCCAGCAGCTTAGTTGCGGGAGGGCCCTCCACAGATACGCAGTATTTT.

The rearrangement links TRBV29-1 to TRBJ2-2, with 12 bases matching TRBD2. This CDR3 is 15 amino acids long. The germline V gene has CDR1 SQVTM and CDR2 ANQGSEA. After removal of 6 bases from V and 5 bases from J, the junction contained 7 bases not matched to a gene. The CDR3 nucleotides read TGCAGCGTGTCCGGACTAGCGGGAAGAACCGGGGAGCTGTTTTTT. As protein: CSVSGLAGRTGELFF.